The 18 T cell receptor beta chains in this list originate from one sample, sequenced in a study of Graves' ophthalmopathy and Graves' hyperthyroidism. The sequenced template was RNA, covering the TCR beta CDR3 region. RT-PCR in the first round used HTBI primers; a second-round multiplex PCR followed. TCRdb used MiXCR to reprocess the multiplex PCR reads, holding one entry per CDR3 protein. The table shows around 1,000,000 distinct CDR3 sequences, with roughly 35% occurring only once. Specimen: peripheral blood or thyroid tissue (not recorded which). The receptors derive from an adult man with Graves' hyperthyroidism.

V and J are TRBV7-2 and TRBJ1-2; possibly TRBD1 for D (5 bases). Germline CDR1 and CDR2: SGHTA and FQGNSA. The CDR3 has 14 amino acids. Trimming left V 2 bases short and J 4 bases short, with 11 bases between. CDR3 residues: CASSLSQGGYGYTF. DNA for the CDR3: TGTGCCAGCAGCTTATCCCAGGGAGGCTATGGCTACACCTTC.

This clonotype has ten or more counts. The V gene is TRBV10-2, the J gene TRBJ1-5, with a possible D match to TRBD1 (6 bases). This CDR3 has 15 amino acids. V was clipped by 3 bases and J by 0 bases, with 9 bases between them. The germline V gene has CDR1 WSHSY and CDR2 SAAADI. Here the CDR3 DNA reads TGCGCCAGCAGTGACGGACAGAGTAGCAATCAGCCCCAGCATTTT. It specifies CASSDGQSSNQPQHF.

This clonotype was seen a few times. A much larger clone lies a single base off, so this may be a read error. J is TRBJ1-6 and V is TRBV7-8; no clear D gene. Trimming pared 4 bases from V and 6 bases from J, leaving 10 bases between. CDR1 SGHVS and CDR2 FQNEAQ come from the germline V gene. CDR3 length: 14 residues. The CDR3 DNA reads TGTGCCAGCAGCTCAACCCCCCGTAATTCACCCCTCCACTTT. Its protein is CASSSTPRNSPLHF.

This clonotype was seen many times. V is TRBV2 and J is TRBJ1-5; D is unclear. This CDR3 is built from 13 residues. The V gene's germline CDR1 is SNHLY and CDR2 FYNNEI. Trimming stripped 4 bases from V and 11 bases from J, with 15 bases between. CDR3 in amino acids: CASSAYGVEAQHF. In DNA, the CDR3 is TGTGCCAGCAGTGCCTATGGGGTTGAGGCCCAGCATTTT.

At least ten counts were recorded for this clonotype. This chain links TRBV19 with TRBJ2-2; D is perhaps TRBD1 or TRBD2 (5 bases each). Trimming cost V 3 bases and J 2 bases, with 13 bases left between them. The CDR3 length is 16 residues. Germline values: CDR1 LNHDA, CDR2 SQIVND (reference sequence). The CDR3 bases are TGTGCCAGTAGTATGGGGGTACCGGTTAACACCGGGGAGCTGTTTTTT. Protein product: CASSMGVPVNTGELFF.

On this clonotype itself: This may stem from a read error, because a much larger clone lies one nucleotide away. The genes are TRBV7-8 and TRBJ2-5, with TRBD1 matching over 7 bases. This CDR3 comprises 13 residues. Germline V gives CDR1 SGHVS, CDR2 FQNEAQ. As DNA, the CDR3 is TGTGCCAGCAGCCAGGGGGATGCAGAGACCCAGTGCTTC. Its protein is CASSQGDAETQCF.

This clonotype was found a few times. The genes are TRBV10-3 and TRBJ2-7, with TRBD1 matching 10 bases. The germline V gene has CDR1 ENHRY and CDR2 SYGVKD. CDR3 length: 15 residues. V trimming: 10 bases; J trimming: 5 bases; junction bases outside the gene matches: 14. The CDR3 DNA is TGTGCCAGCAGAGACTTAGGACAGGGGGTCAACGAGCAGTACTTC. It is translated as CASRDLGQGVNEQYF.

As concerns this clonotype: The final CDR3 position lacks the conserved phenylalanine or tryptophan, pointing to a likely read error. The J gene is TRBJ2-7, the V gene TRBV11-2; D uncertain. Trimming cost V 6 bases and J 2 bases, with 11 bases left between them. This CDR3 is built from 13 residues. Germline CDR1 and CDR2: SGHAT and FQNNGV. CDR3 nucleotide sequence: TGTGCCAGCAGGTACGGCAGAGCCTACGAGCAGTACCTC. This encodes CASRYGRAYEQYL.

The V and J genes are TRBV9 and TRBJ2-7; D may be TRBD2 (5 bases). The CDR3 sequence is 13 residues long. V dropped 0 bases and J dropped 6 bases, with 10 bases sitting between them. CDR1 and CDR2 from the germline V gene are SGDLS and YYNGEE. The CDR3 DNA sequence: TGTGCCAGCAGCGTAGCCTCCGAGGGCGAGCAGTACTTC. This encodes CASSVASEGEQYF. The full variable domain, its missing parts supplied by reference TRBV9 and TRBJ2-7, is DSGVTQTPKHLITATGQRVTLRCSPRSGDLSVYWYQQSLDQGLQFLIQYYNGEERAKGNILERFSAQQFPDLHSELNLSSLELGDSALYFCASSVASEGEQYFGPGTRLTVT.

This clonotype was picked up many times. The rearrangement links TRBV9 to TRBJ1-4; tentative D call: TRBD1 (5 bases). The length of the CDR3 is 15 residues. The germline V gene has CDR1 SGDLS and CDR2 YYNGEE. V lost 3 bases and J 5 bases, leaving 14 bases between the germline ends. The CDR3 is CASSGRGDANEKLFF. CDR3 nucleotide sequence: TGTGCCAGCAGCGGTCGAGGGGATGCGAATGAAAAACTGTTTTTT.

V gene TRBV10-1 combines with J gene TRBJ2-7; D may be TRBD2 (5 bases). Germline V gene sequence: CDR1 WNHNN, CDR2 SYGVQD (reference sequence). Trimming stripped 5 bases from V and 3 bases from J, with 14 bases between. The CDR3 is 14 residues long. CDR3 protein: CASSPGGSHYEQYF. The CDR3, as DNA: TGCGCCAGCAGTCCTGGAGGCAGTCACTACGAGCAGTACTTC.

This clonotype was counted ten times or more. Written as DNA, the CDR3 is TGTGCCAGCAGCCCTACCTCTAGGGCCGCCGGGACAGGGACCTACGAGCAGTACTTC. The encoded protein is CASSPTSRAAGTGTYEQYF. The chain is built from TRBV7-9 and TRBJ2-7; the match to TRBD1 covers 9 bases. This CDR3 spans 19 amino acids. From germline, CDR1 is SEHNR and CDR2 FQNEAQ (reference sequence). The junction had 19 bases not matched to a gene; V was cut back by 5 bases and J by 2 bases.

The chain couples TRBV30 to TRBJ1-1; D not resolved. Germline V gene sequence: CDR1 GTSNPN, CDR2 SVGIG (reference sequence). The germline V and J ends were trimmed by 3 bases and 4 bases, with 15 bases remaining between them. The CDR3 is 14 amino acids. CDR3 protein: CAWRPRRGTTEAFF. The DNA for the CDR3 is TGTGCCTGGAGGCCAAGGCGGGGAACCACTGAAGCTTTCTTT.

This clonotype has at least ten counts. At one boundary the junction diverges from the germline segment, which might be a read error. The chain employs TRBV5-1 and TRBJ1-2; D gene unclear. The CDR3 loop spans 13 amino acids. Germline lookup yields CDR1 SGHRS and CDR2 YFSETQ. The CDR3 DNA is TGTGCCAGCAGCTTAGGGCCGAACTATGGCTACACCTTC. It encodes CASSLGPNYGYTF.

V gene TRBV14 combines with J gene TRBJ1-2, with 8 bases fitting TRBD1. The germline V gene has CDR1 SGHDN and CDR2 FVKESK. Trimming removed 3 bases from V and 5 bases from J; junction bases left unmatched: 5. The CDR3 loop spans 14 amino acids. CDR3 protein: CASSHAGTGYGYTF. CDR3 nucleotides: TGTGCCAGCAGCCACGCGGGGACAGGTTATGGCTACACCTTC.

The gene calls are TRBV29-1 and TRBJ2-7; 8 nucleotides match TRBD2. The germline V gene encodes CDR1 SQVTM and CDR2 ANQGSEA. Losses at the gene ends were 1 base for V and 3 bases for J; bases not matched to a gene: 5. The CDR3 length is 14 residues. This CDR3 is CSVEVSGIGYEQYF. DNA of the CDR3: TGCAGCGTTGAAGTTAGCGGGATCGGCTACGAGCAGTACTTC.

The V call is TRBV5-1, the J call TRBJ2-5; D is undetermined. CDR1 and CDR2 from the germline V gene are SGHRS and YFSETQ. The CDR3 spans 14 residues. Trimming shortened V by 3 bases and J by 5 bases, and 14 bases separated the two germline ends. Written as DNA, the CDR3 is TGCGCCAGCAGCTATTTGGGTTTTCAGGAGACCCAGTACTTC. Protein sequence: CASSYLGFQETQYF.

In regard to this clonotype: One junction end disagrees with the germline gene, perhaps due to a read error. CDR3 in amino acids: CTSRDLAGAGETQYF. The CDR3 DNA reads as TGTACCAGCAGAGACCTGGCGGGGGCTGGAGAGACCCAGTACTTC. V and J are TRBV5-6 and TRBJ2-5; tentative D call: TRBD2 (7 bases). Germline CDR1 is SGHDT and CDR2 is YYEEEE. The CDR3 consists of 15 residues.